The rows below give T cell receptor beta chains drawn from one sample of a study of T cells after posttransplantation cyclophosphamide. Produced via immunoSEQ multiplex PCR; TCRdb's table is partial and in-frame only. The data contain about 15,000 clones, around 80% of them singletons. The sample here was PBMCs, taken 410 to 450 days after allogeneic stem cell transplant with calcineurin inhibitor and methotrexate. The origin of the receptors is a male patient between 25 and 39 years old who received an allogeneic stem cell transplant from an unrelated donor, was CMV-positive, and had acute and chronic GVHD. Some T cells may be graft donor cells. Each CDR3 is given with its conserved first and last residue. A D gene is named only where the DNA matches it firmly. Some rows mark clone size as missing; the rest say once, few, many or name a class of expanded clone.

.	few	TRBV10-3	TRBJ1-4	TGTGCCATCAGTGACGGCGGAGGGCGGGGGGGAAGATGGGAAAAACTGTTTTTT	CAISDGGGRGGRWEKLFF
TRBD1	.	TRBV28	TRBJ1-2	TGTGCCAGCAGTCTGCCGGGACAGGGCATGGGTGGCTACACCTTC	CASSLPGQGMGGYTF
TRBD1	.	TRBV9	TRBJ2-1	TGTGCCAGCAGCACCAGGGGGCGTATTTATGAGCAGTTCTTC	CASSTRGRIYEQFF
.	.	TRBV19	TRBJ2-7	TGTGCCAGTAGTATTGGGACAAGCTACGAGCAGTACTTC	CASSIGTSYEQYF
TRBD2	.	TRBV7-3	TRBJ2-7	TGTGCCAGCAGCTCCGGACTAGCGGGGGGGCATCGGAACGAGCAGTACTTC	CASSSGLAGGHRNEQYF
.	.	TRBV28	TRBJ1-1	TGTGCCAGCAGTTTGAACAGGCGGAACACTGAAGCTTTCTTT	CASSLNRRNTEAFF
TRBD2	.	TRBV4-3	TRBJ2-2	TGCGCCAGCAGCCAAGATCCAATGAAACTAGCGGGGGGCACCGGGGAGCTGTTTTTT	CASSQDPMKLAGGTGELFF
TRBD2	.	TRBV5-1	TRBJ2-4	TGCGCCAGCAGCTGGGAAGCGGGGTCCAAAAACATTCAGTACTTC	CASSWEAGSKNIQYF
.	.	TRBV6-6	TRBJ2-7	TGTGCCAGCACCGTGACGGCGGTCTCCTACGAGCAGTACTTC	CASTVTAVSYEQYF
TRBD2	few	TRBV9	TRBJ2-7	TGTGCCAGCAGCGTAGCGGGAGGGGGCTACGAGCAGTACTTC	CASSVAGGGYEQYF
TRBD1	.	TRBV4-1	TRBJ2-7	TGCGCCAGCAGCCAAGACCCGGGACAGGGTGGTTACGAGCAGTACTTC	CASSQDPGQGGYEQYF
TRBD1	.	TRBV11-3	TRBJ1-5	TGTGCCAGCAGCCCGACAGGGCCCCTCAATCAGCCCCAGCATTTT	CASSPTGPLNQPQHF
.	.	TRBV4-3	TRBJ1-3	TGCGCCAGCAGCCAAGATAGTACGAGCTCTGGAAACACCATATATTTT	CASSQDSTSSGNTIYF
TRBD1	once	TRBV5-5	TRBJ2-3	TGTGCCAGCAGCCGGGCTCAGGGGGCAGAGGCGCAGTATTTT	CASSRAQGAEAQYF
.	once	TRBV19	TRBJ2-1	TGTGCCAGTAAACCGGACAGGGAGGGGAATGAGCAGTTCTTC	CASKPDREGNEQFF
.	.	TRBV28	TRBJ1-4	TGTGCCAGCAGTTTTAGGTCAGAGGGTAATGAAAAACTGTTTTTT	CASSFRSEGNEKLFF
TRBD2	.	TRBV28	TRBJ2-7	TGTGCCAGCAGCCTCCGGGCTCCGGGGGGGATCGAGCAGTACTTC	CASSLRAPGGIEQYF
.	.	TRBV11-2	TRBJ2-1	TGTGCCAGCAGCCTCCCCGGGGGGCCGGGACTCTTATACAATGAGCAGTTCTTC	CASSLPGGPGLLYNEQFF
TRBD2	.	TRBV11-2	TRBJ2-1	TGTGCCAGCACCCGGGCGGGAGGGTACAATGAGCAGTTCTTC	CASTRAGGYNEQFF
TRBD1	.	TRBV2	TRBJ2-5	TGTGCCAGCAGTAGCCGGGACAGGGGGCGAGAGACCCAGTACTTC	CASSSRDRGRETQYF
.	.	TRBV27	TRBJ2-1	TGTGCCAGCAGTCGAGGAGCGGAATCCTACAATGAGCAGTTCTTC	CASSRGAESYNEQFF
.	.	TRBV28	TRBJ2-3	TGTGCCAGCAGTTTTAGCTCTTCGGCTAGCATGTCCTCAGATACGCAGTATTTT	CASSFSSSASMSSDTQYF
TRBD2	.	TRBV7-9	TRBJ2-3	TGTGCCAGCAGCTTAGCCCAAGCGGGAGGGGTGGATACGCAGTATTTT	CASSLAQAGGVDTQYF
.	.	TRBV14	TRBJ1-2	TGTGCCAGCAGCCCTGACGGGGGACGCTATGGCTACACCTTC	CASSPDGGRYGYTF
.	few	TRBV4-2	TRBJ2-1	TGTGCCAGCAGCTGGACTCCCCCCAATGAGCAGTTCTTC	CASSWTPPNEQFF
TRBD1	.	TRBV6-5	TRBJ1-2	TGTGCCACCTCGTCACAGGGGGATAACTATGGCTACACCTTC	CATSSQGDNYGYTF
TRBD1	.	TRBV28	TRBJ2-7	TGTGCCAGCAGTGAGACCGGGACAGGGGGCTACTACGAGCAGTACTTC	CASSETGTGGYYEQYF
.	.	TRBV29-1	TRBJ1-2	TGCAGCGTTGAAGACTTTAACTATGGCTACACCTTC	CSVEDFNYGYTF
TRBD2	.	TRBV11-2	TRBJ2-7	TGTGCCAGCAGCTTAGATATACTAGCGCGCTCCTACGAGCAGTACTTC	CASSLDILARSYEQYF
.	.	TRBV28	TRBJ2-1	TGTGCCAGCAGTTCTACCCTCGGTGGTAGTACGTATGAGCAGTTCTTC	CASSSTLGGSTYEQFF
TRBD1	few	TRBV4-1	TRBJ2-3	TGCGCCAGCAGCCAACAACAGGGGGTGGAAGATACGCAGTATTTT	CASSQQQGVEDTQYF
.	once	TRBV19	TRBJ2-4	TGTGCCAGTAGTACGATGCCCGGAGCGGCGGCCAAAAACATTCAGTACTTC	CASSTMPGAAAKNIQYF
.	.	TRBV5-1	TRBJ1-5	TGCGCCAGCAGCTTCGGCCCGGGGGTTTCCAATCAGCCCCAGCATTTT	CASSFGPGVSNQPQHF
TRBD2	.	TRBV18	TRBJ2-1	TGTGCCAGCTCGCCGGGACTAGCGGGAGCTGAGCAGTTCTTC	CASSPGLAGAEQFF
TRBD1	.	TRBV27	TRBJ1-4	TGTGCCAGCAGTGCTGGGACAGGGGGCCTGAAACTGTTTTTT	CASSAGTGGLKLFF
TRBD1	.	TRBV5-1	TRBJ1-2	TGCGCCAGCAGCCGAGGACAGGTAGCTAACTATGGCTACACCTTC	CASSRGQVANYGYTF
TRBD1	.	TRBV7-9	TRBJ1-1	TGTGCCAGCAGCGACAGGGTGGGGAACACTGAAGCTTTCTTT	CASSDRVGNTEAFF
.	.	TRBV11-3	TRBJ1-1	TGTGCCAGCAGCGTACAACAGGGCACTGAAGCTTTCTTT	CASSVQQGTEAFF
TRBD1	.	TRBV19	TRBJ1-2	TGTGCCAGTAGTAACCCCCGGGACAGGGACTATGGCTACACCTTC	CASSNPRDRDYGYTF
TRBD2	.	TRBV7-3	TRBJ2-2	TGTGCCAGCAGCTTGGGGCTAGCGGGGGCGAACACCGGGGAGCTGTTTTTT	CASSLGLAGANTGELFF
.	.	TRBV7-6	TRBJ2-2	TGTGCCAGCAGCCTCGACAGACAGTCCACCGGGGAGCTGTTTTTT	CASSLDRQSTGELFF
TRBD1	few	TRBV30	TRBJ2-7	TGTGCCTGGAGTATGTTTATGGGACAGGGATCCTACGAGCAGTACTTC	CAWSMFMGQGSYEQYF
.	.	TRBV6-1	TRBJ1-5	TGTGCCAGCAGGAGGTGGGGCAATCAGCCCCAGCATTTT	CASRRWGNQPQHF
.	few	TRBV28	TRBJ1-4	TGTGCCAGCAGTGCGCAGGGTATGAATGAAAAACTGTTTTTT	CASSAQGMNEKLFF
TRBD2	.	TRBV11-3	TRBJ2-1	TGTGCCAGCAGCTCCCTCTCAGCGGGAAGTGAGCAGTTCTTC	CASSSLSAGSEQFF
TRBD2	.	TRBV7-9	TRBJ2-1	TGTGCCAGCAGCCGACCTGAAACTAGCGGGAGAAATGAGCAGTTCTTC	CASSRPETSGRNEQFF